This TCR beta chain was identified during a study of T-cell memory formation after mild COVID-19 (dated by TCRdb to 2020 to 2023). About the investigation overall: TCR sequence clusters from the two donors were found to be largely donor specific. In two donors, T-cell clones that expanded and contracted after mild COVID-19 were followed by sequencing TCRalpha and TCRbeta repertoires longitudinally. The cohort comprised two young, previously healthy adult volunteers, one female and one male. Summary of the overall study and its limitations: The detection of some responding clones in pre-infection memory suggests that pre-existing cross-reactive memory T cells joined the SARS-CoV-2 response. Only a couple of mild cases were covered in the study, and larger cohorts including severe cases with pre-infection samples were considered necessary. Contracting CD4+ clones were found mainly in CM and EM memory subsets, while CD8+ clones were enriched in EMRA. Whether the second-wave clones peaking on day 37 were SARS-CoV-2 specific was not confirmed. From day 15 to 85, contracting clones showed balanced CD4/CD8 phenotypes, whereas a second wave of clones that expanded from day 15 to 37 leaned towards CD4+.

The sample was run on an Illumina NovaSeq 6000. TCRalpha and TCRbeta cDNA libraries were constructed by 5'RACE with constant-segment primers, with sample barcodes and unique molecular identifiers being introduced. Trizol reagent was used to extract RNA from every sample. The libraries were amplified in two PCR steps, and the second step added a second sample barcode and Illumina TruSeq adapters. The libraries were sequenced on an Illumina NovaSeq using 2 x 150 bp paired-end reads. The original methods were these. Demultiplexing of reads and collapsing into UMI-guided consensus sequences were performed with migec v1.2.7. Using mixcr v2.1.11, the UMI consensuses were aligned to TRA and TRB V and J templates and assembled into clonotypes. Clonotypes were classified as expanded or contracted when called significant by both edgeR and NoisET, with noise models trained on biological replicates. For edgeR calls, a false discovery rate-adjusted p below 0.01 and a log2 fold-change threshold of 1 were applied. PCA with hierarchical clustering of max-normalized trajectories of the 1000 most abundant clonotypes was used as exploratory dynamics analysis. Separately sequenced CD4+ and CD8+ repertoires were used to assign the CD4 or CD8 phenotype of responding clones. The public sequencing data were trimmed at Q25 with fastp and processed into clonotypes with MiXCR by TCRdb, which kept only in-frame beta chains. Every CDR3 protein is listed once, alongside the most common genes and DNA of its rows. The V and J calls were not made by the authors but by TCRdb's processing. The sample includes 250,000 to 400,000 distinct CDR3 sequences, with roughly 13% observed a single time. The biggest ten clones account for around a fifth of the sample.

PBMCs were isolated by Ficoll-Paque density gradient centrifugation. Unmatched junction bases come to 6, with V trimmed by 0 bases and J by 2 bases. The CDR3, cysteine through phenylalanine, is 16 amino acids long. Only CDR3 DNA remains: 48 bases, in frame from the first base. The germline V gene encodes CDR1 SGHRS and CDR2 YFSETQ. Note on this clonotype: Its antigen remains unidentified. Base qualities are not at hand, and no much larger clone is one base apart.

The receptor was derived from a man younger than 30 who had mild COVID-19 (a few samples of this study predate the infection). The sample titles of this study are shuffled in the database, so cell type and time point are left out; the donor was told from shared clones. The rearranged segments are TRBV5-1 and TRBJ1-1; the junction holds 8 bases that match TRBD1. The sample consisted of PBMCs or a T cell subset sorted from them (not recorded which). The DNA sequence is given as TGCGCCAGCAGCTTGGCAACAGGGGGGATAAACACTGAAGCTTTCTTT. It encodes CASSLATGGINTEAFF.